Following are 8 T cell receptor beta chains from one sample sequenced in a study of Ad26.COV2.S vaccination and SARS-CoV-2 variants (dated by TCRdb to the early 2020s). The treatment or condition label corresponds to: roughly 20 received Ad26.COV2.S at low or high dose, single or two shots; a few received placebo; per-sample allocation not given. For vaccine and placebo recipients, repertoires were sequenced using samples collected on day 63 after the first injection. Libraries were prepared through the immunoSEQ multiplex PCR assay. The source is immuneACCESS, and TCRdb retained only in-frame sequences with V and J called. Part of the clones is not carried over; for the studies checked, unresolved V genes explain less than half of this, and the remainder is unexplained. The sample has about 350,000 clones on record, 88% of them singletons. Approximately 5.9% of the sample is taken by the ten largest.

This specimen consisted of peripheral blood, obtained in a trial of Ad26.COV2.S vaccine versus placebo. Receptors were obtained from a person aged 18-65 years who received the Ad26.COV2.S COVID-19 vaccine or a placebo.

The chain couples TRBV5-4 to TRBJ2-7; D gene ambiguous. The germline V gene has CDR1 SGHNT and CDR2 YYREEE (reference sequence). The CDR3 has 14 residues. V gave up 4 bases and J gave up 0 bases, with 11 bases separating them. The CDR3 reads CASSPGPSSYEQYF. CDR3 nucleotides: TGTGCCAGCAGCCCGGGCCCGAGCTCCTACGAGCAGTACTTC.

The CDR3 is CASSVNGGSYEQYF. DNA for the CDR3: TGTGCCAGCAGCGTGAACGGCGGGTCCTACGAGCAGTACTTC. The V gene is TRBV9, the J gene TRBJ2-7; D is possibly TRBD2 (5 bases). Trimming shortened V by 2 bases and J by 1 base, and 10 bases separated the two germline ends. CDR1 SGDLS and CDR2 YYNGEE come from the germline V gene. The CDR3 runs 14 residues.

This clone was detected a few times. This rearrangement joins TRBV11-2 to TRBJ2-7; D unresolved. Per germline, CDR1 SGHAT and CDR2 FQNNGV. Trimming pared 0 bases from V and 6 bases from J, leaving 15 bases between. CDR3 length equals 15 residues. CDR3 loop: CASSLDPLTVGEQYF. The CDR3, as DNA: TGTGCCAGCAGCTTAGATCCGTTGACGGTAGGCGAGCAGTACTTC.

This chain links TRBV6-2 or TRBV6-3 with TRBJ1-1; D is unclear. Trimming cost V 8 bases and J 1 base, with 26 bases left between them. Per germline, CDR1 MNHEY and CDR2 SVGEGT. CDR3 length equals 18 residues. CDR3 region: CASGLKLISILSNTEAFF. The CDR3 nucleotides are TGTGCCAGCGGCCTTAAATTGATTTCTATACTATCGAACACTGAAGCTTTCTTT.

This rearrangement joins TRBV9 to TRBJ2-1, with D maybe TRBD2 (7 bases). Germline CDR1 and CDR2: SGDLS and YYNGEE. This CDR3 region has 13 residues. V lost 3 bases and J 6 bases, leaving 10 bases between the germline ends. In DNA form, the CDR3 reads TGTGCCAGCAGCGCGGCGGGGGCCAATGAGCAGTTCTTC. It specifies CASSAAGANEQFF.

The chain recombines TRBV14 with TRBJ2-3, with D possibly matching TRBD2 (6 bases). Germline V CDR1 and CDR2: SGHDN, FVKESK. V gave up 5 bases and J gave up 6 bases, with 12 bases separating them. There are 13 residues in the CDR3. CDR3 sequence reads: CASSSLAPDTQYF. In DNA, the CDR3 is TGTGCCAGCAGCTCGCTAGCGCCTGATACGCAGTATTTT. Full variable domain (remainder filled in from reference TRBV14 and TRBJ2-3): EAGVTQFPSHSVIEKGQTVTLRCDPISGHDNLYWYRRVMGKEIKFLLHFVKESKQDESGMPNNRFLAERTGGTYSTLKVQPAELEDSGVYFCASSSLAPDTQYFGPGTRLTVL.

The chain couples TRBV6-5 to TRBJ1-2, with D possibly matching TRBD1 (5 bases). The CDR3 length is 13 residues. Trimming took off 8 bases at V and 5 bases at J, with 15 bases between the two ends. The germline V gene encodes CDR1 MNHEY and CDR2 SVGAGI. CDR3 DNA sequence: TGTGCCAGCCAGCTGGGGGGAGGATATGGCTACACCTTC. Translating gives CASQLGGGYGYTF.

The chain joins TRBV7-2 to TRBJ1-1; 9 nucleotides agree with TRBD1. V dropped 5 bases and J dropped 4; count of bases not matched to a gene: 8. CDR3 length: 15 amino acids. Germline V gene sequence: CDR1 SGHTA, CDR2 FQGNSA. In nucleotides, the CDR3 is TGTGCCAGCAGCCAACAGGGGGCTGAGGGCACTGAAGCTTTCTTT. Its translation is CASSQQGAEGTEAFF.